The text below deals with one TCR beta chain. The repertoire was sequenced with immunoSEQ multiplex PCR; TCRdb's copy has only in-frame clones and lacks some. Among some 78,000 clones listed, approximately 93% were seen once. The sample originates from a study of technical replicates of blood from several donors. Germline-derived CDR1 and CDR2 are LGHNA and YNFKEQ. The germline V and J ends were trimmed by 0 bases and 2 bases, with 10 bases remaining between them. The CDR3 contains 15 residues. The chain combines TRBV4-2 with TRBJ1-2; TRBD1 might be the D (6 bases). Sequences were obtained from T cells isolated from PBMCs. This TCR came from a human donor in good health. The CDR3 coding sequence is TGTGCCAGCAGCCAAGAAACAGGGTCCAACTATGGCTACACCTTC. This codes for CASSQETGSNYGYTF.